The 9 T cell receptor beta chains given below trace back to one sample, sequenced in a study of monozygotic twins with inflammatory bowel disease. TCRdb reworked the 5' RACE reads into one entry per CDR3 protein, no DNA. With roughly 120,000 distinct CDR3 sequences in the sample, the ten largest clones hold approximately 13%. Input material: blood. Source of these receptors: a human donor with ulcerative colitis or Crohn's disease, or a healthy co-twin of an affected twin (not recorded which).

V and J are TRBV5-1 and TRBJ1-1. This CDR3 comprises 14 residues. Germline V gene sequence: CDR1 SGHRS, CDR2 YFSETQ. The CDR3 is CASSDGRINTEAFF.

The CDR3 loop is CASTLALSSYNEQFF. The rearrangement uses TRBV5-1 and TRBJ2-1. Germline CDR1 is SGHRS and CDR2 is YFSETQ. The CDR3 has 15 amino acids.

This chain joins TRBV25-1 and TRBJ1-3; the D call of TRBD1 rests on TCRdb alone, since no DNA is present to check it. Germline CDR1 is MGHDK and CDR2 is SYGVNS. The CDR3 has 15 amino acids. CDR3 loop: CASSNRESPGNTIYF.

The chain joins TRBV29-1 to TRBJ2-7. Germline loops: CDR1 SQVTM, CDR2 ANQGSEA. The CDR3 sequence is 11 residues long. CDR3 sequence reads: CSVVPPYEQYF.

CDR3 region: CASSYSDSEAFF. The chain links TRBV6-6 to TRBJ1-1. CDR3 length: 12 amino acids. Germline V gene lookup returns CDR1 MNHNY and CDR2 SVGAGI (reference sequence).

The chain carries TRBV2 and TRBJ2-7; there is no DNA to check the TCRdb D call of TRBD1. Germline V CDR1 and CDR2: SNHLY, FYNNEI. The CDR3 runs to 15 residues. The CDR3 region is CASRAGTQWSYEQYF. The variable domain in full, with the rest retrieved from reference TRBV2 and TRBJ2-7, is EPEVTQTPSHQVTQMGQEVILRCVPISNHLYFYWYRQILGQKVEFLVSFYNNEISEKSEIFDDQFSVERPDGSNFTLKIRSTKLEDSAMYFCASRAGTQWSYEQYFGPGTRLTVT.

The V and J genes are TRBV5-1 and TRBJ2-7; TCRdb's assignment of TRBD2 cannot be checked, as there is no DNA. The CDR3 sequence is 13 residues long. Germline V gene lookup returns CDR1 SGHRS and CDR2 YFSETQ. This CDR3 reads CASSRESAYEQYF.

The chain has TRBV10-3 and TRBJ1-4; the TCRdb D gene call, TRBD1, has no DNA to confirm it. The CDR3 spans 14 residues. CDR1 and CDR2 (germline): ENHRY, SYGVKD. This CDR3 is CAIRGTESNEKLFF.

The chain joins TRBV4-1 to TRBJ1-4; the D call from TCRdb, TRBD1, cannot be confirmed without DNA. The germline V gene has CDR1 MGHRA and CDR2 YSYEKL. CDR3 length: 14 amino acids. The chain's CDR3 is CASSQEQGGEKLFF.